This entry lists 23 T cell receptor beta chains sequenced from one sample in a study of blood T cell repertoires in COVID-19. Profiling relied on immunoSEQ multiplex PCR, and the TCRdb table lists in-frame clones only, not all of them. The sample gives roughly 260,000 clones, about 89% of which show up once; over 2% is in the top ten. Sequenced sample: peripheral blood. The source is a woman aged 50 to 60 with acute or convalescent COVID-19.

V and J are TRBV7-6 and TRBJ2-2; 10 bases fit TRBD2. CDR3 size: 16 residues. Looked up from germline, CDR1 is SGHVS and CDR2 is FNYEAQ. After removal of 5 bases from V and 1 base from J, the junction contained 4 bases not matched to a gene. The CDR3 protein is CASSPLAGLNTGELFF. For the CDR3, the DNA is TGTGCCAGCAGCCCACTAGCGGGGTTGAACACCGGGGAGCTGTTTTTT. Supplemented by reference TRBV7-6 and TRBJ2-2, the full variable domain reads GAGVSQSPRYKVTKRGQDVALRCDPISGHVSLYWYRQALGQGPEFLTYFNYEAQQDKSGLPNDRFSAERPEGSISTLTIQRTEQRDSAMYRCASSPLAGLNTGELFFGEGSRLTVL.

The rearrangement uses TRBV27 and TRBJ2-3, with D unclear. CDR3 size: 12 residues. Trimming pared 6 bases from V and 4 bases from J, leaving 8 bases between. Germline assignment: CDR1 MNHEY and CDR2 SMNVEV (reference sequence). The CDR3: CASSNPPDTQYF. CDR3 DNA: TGTGCCAGCAGCAATCCCCCAGATACGCAGTATTTT.

The V call is TRBV24-1, the J call TRBJ2-1; 9 positions agree with TRBD2. The V and J ends lost 3 bases and 2 bases, in that order; junction bases with no gene match: 7. Germline lookup yields CDR1 KGHDR and CDR2 SFDVKD. The CDR3 totals 17 residues. The CDR3 loop is CATSDPIAGVPYNEQFF. The CDR3 DNA is TGTGCCACCAGTGATCCTATAGCGGGAGTACCCTACAATGAGCAGTTCTTC.

CDR3 loop: CATSDLMTANTGELFF. DNA for the CDR3: TGTGCCACCAGTGATTTGATGACAGCGAACACCGGGGAGCTGTTTTTT. V gene TRBV24-1 combines with J gene TRBJ2-2, with D possibly being TRBD1 (5 bases). Trimming removed 0 bases at V and 0 bases at J, with 7 bases between. Germline V CDR1 and CDR2: KGHDR, SFDVKD. This CDR3 is 16 amino acids long.

In its sample, this clone was seen once. This sequence joins TRBV28 and TRBJ2-1; 12 nucleotides line up with TRBD2. After removal of 6 bases from V and 3 bases from J, the junction contained 6 bases not matched to a gene. The CDR3 is made up of 16 amino acids. From germline, CDR1 is MDHEN and CDR2 SYDVKM. The CDR3 spells CASSGRLAGDYNEQFF. CDR3 DNA: TGTGCCAGCAGCGGGAGACTAGCGGGAGACTACAATGAGCAGTTCTTC.

This chain joins TRBV9 and TRBJ2-7, with 10 bases fitting TRBD1. There are 16 residues in the CDR3. J gave up 2 bases and V 3 bases, and 8 bases lay outside the gene matches. Germline CDR1 is SGDLS and CDR2 is YYNGEE. The CDR3 bases are TGTGCCAGCAGCGCCGGGACAGGGGCTACTACCTACGAGCAGTACTTC. Amino acid sequence: CASSAGTGATTYEQYF. Complete variable domain (other parts from reference TRBV9 and TRBJ2-7): DSGVTQTPKHLITATGQRVTLRCSPRSGDLSVYWYQQSLDQGLQFLIQYYNGEERAKGNILERFSAQQFPDLHSELNLSSLELGDSALYFCASSAGTGATTYEQYFGPGTRLTVT.

The chain links TRBV28 to TRBJ2-1; D uncertain. CDR1 is MDHEN, CDR2 SYDVKM, per germline. The CDR3 contains 13 residues. Between the trimmed V and J ends, which lost 3 bases and 7 bases, there was a span of 10 bases. The DNA for the CDR3 is TGTGCCAGCAGTTTCCCAGGTAGGAATGAGCAGTTCTTC. It encodes CASSFPGRNEQFF. Drawing the rest from reference TRBV28 and TRBJ2-1, the complete variable domain is DVKVTQSSRYLVKRTGEKVFLECVQDMDHENMFWYRQDPGLGLRLIYFSYDVKMKEKGDIPEGYSVSREKKERFSLILESASTNQTSMYLCASSFPGRNEQFFGPGTRLTVL.

The genes are TRBV20-1 and TRBJ2-7; D may be TRBD2 (5 bases). V dropped 6 bases and J dropped 2 bases, with 8 bases sitting between them. Per the germline V gene, CDR1 is DFQATT and CDR2 is SNEGSKA (reference sequence). The CDR3 length is 11 residues. In DNA, the CDR3 is TGCAGTGCAACCGGGACCTACGAGCAGTACTTC. Translated, it gives CSATGTYEQYF.

The CDR3 bases are TGTGCCAGCAGCTTAGTAGGCGCTAGCTCCGAGACCCAGTACTTC. This sequence encodes CASSLVGASSETQYF. The chain links TRBV11-2 to TRBJ2-5; D is possibly TRBD2 (5 bases). V lost 1 base to trimming and J lost 5 bases, with 14 bases between them. From germline, CDR1 is SGHAT and CDR2 FQNNGV. The CDR3 covers 15 residues.

This chain uses TRBV11-3 with TRBJ2-1; D remains unclear. Trimming stripped 5 bases from V and 4 bases from J, with 15 bases between. Per germline, CDR1 SGHNT and CDR2 YENEEA. The CDR3 runs 15 residues. The CDR3 reads CASSPAPPEYNEQFF. The CDR3, as DNA: TGTGCCAGCAGCCCCGCCCCCCCAGAATACAATGAGCAGTTCTTC.

The chain links TRBV24-1 to TRBJ1-2, with TRBD1 identical over 7 bases. The germline V gene encodes CDR1 KGHDR and CDR2 SFDVKD. Trimming cost V 12 bases and J 3 bases; bases outside gene matches: 15. The CDR3 length is 15 residues. The CDR3 DNA follows: TGTGCCCCCAATCCCCCTTCAGGGGGTCACTATGGCTACACCTTC. This gives the protein CAPNPPSGGHYGYTF.

The chain combines TRBV10-3 with TRBJ2-7, with 10 bases matching TRBD1. Germline trimming cut 4 bases from V and 6 bases from J; bases unmatched to any gene: 3. CDR1 is ENHRY and CDR2 is SYGVKD in the germline V gene. The CDR3 runs to 13 residues. In DNA form, the CDR3 reads TGTGCCATCAGTGGACAGGGGGCTGTCGAGCAGTACTTC. Residues: CAISGQGAVEQYF.

This rearrangement joins TRBV11-2 to TRBJ1-6; no firm D call. Looked up from germline, CDR1 is SGHAT and CDR2 is FQNNGV. V was cut by 5 bases and J by 4 bases, with 12 bases left in between. This CDR3 comprises 15 residues. The CDR3 reads CASSPGIEYNSPLHF. DNA for the CDR3: TGTGCCAGCAGCCCGGGTATAGAGTATAATTCACCCCTCCACTTT.

The gene calls are TRBV27 and TRBJ1-1; D is uncertain. The length of the CDR3 is 15 residues. The germline CDR1 and CDR2 sequences are MNHEY and SMNVEV (reference sequence). Trimming pared 6 bases from V and 0 bases from J, leaving 14 bases between. CDR3 bases: TGTGCCAGCAGGCCAAGACGACTCATGAACACTGAAGCTTTCTTT. It encodes CASRPRRLMNTEAFF.

This clone occurred a few times. The chain is built from TRBV3-1 (or the pseudogene TRBV3-2) and TRBJ2-7; D gene unclear. Germline V CDR1 and CDR2: LGHDT, YNNKEL (reference sequence). V was trimmed by 1 base and J by 2 bases, leaving 9 bases between them. CDR3 length: 14 residues. CDR3 amino acids: CASSQGYQTYEQYF. CDR3 coding DNA: TGTGCCAGCAGCCAAGGATATCAGACCTACGAGCAGTACTTC.

The V gene is TRBV5-1, the J gene TRBJ2-1; TRBD1 matches at 8 bases. J was trimmed by 1 base and V by 3 bases; bases with no gene match: 12. The V gene's germline CDR1 is SGHRS and CDR2 YFSETQ. The CDR3 loop spans 18 amino acids. This CDR3 reads CASSWGLRQGISYNEQFF. CDR3 in DNA: TGCGCCAGCAGCTGGGGACTTCGACAGGGGATATCCTACAATGAGCAGTTCTTC.

The chain couples TRBV28 to TRBJ1-5; the D gene is possibly TRBD1 (5 bases). Germline CDR1 and CDR2: MDHEN and SYDVKM. The CDR3 loop spans 13 amino acids. V shed 6 bases and J shed 13 bases, with 19 bases lying between them. CDR3 coding DNA: TGTGCCAGCAGCCCACTACCGGGGGGGTTACAGCATTTT. Protein product: CASSPLPGGLQHF.

The chain employs TRBV28 and TRBJ2-5; TRBD2 aligns across 12 bases. Germline V CDR1 and CDR2: MDHEN, SYDVKM. Unmatched junction bases numbered 6, after V lost 4 bases and J lost 3 bases. This CDR3 spans 16 amino acids. In DNA, the CDR3 is TGTGCCAGCAGTTCCCGACTAGCGGGAGAAGAAGAGACCCAGTACTTC. Translating it yields CASSSRLAGEEETQYF.

This chain connects TRBV21-1 to TRBJ2-7; TRBD2, as called in the table, went unchecked against the DNA. TRBV21-1 is classified as a pseudogene. The CDR3 length is 14 residues. CDR3 coding DNA: TGTGCCAGCAGCAAAGTTCCTAGTACCTACGAGCAGTACTTC. Translating gives CASSKVPSTYEQYF.

The rearrangement joins TRBV28 to TRBJ1-2, with D unclear. CDR1 and CDR2 from the germline V gene are MDHEN and SYDVKM. The CDR3 contains 13 residues. V shed 6 bases and J shed 0 bases, with 8 bases lying between them. This chain's CDR3 is CASSSKANYGYTF. In nucleotides, the CDR3 is TGTGCCAGCAGCTCTAAAGCTAACTATGGCTACACCTTC.

CDR3 nucleotides: TGTGCCAGCAGCGTAGTCAACAGGAACACTGAAGCTTTCTTT. Translated: CASSVVNRNTEAFF. The chain joins TRBV9 to TRBJ1-1; D gene ambiguous. The germline V and J ends were trimmed by 0 bases and 1 base, with 7 bases remaining between them. CDR1 and CDR2 (germline): SGDLS, YYNGEE. The CDR3 covers 14 residues.

The chain has TRBV5-1 and TRBJ1-1, with 9 bases aligning to TRBD1. The CDR3 runs to 14 residues. The V segment lost 3 bases and the J segment 8 bases; nucleotides outside the gene matches: 8. Per the germline V gene, CDR1 is SGHRS and CDR2 is YFSETQ. The CDR3 is CASSSPGQGREAFF. The CDR3 DNA reads TGCGCCAGCAGCTCGCCGGGACAGGGAAGAGAAGCTTTCTTT.

The chain combines TRBV27 with TRBJ2-3; 8 bases are shared with TRBD2. This CDR3 spans 15 amino acids. V was clipped by 5 bases and J by 6 bases; unmatched bases: 10. The germline gives CDR1 MNHEY, CDR2 SMNVEV (reference sequence). For the CDR3, the DNA is TGTGCCAGCAGTCCCACGGGACTAGTCTCCGATACGCAGTATTTT. Protein sequence: CASSPTGLVSDTQYF.